Below, 8 T cell receptor beta chains from the same sample are listed, as sequenced in a study of blood T cells in healthy people across ages. The second PCR ran about 7 to 12 cycles with a sample-barcoded 5' primer and J-beta primers. TCRdb fed the 5' RACE reads into MiXCR, producing one record per CDR3 protein. Counted here are about 1,500,000 distinct CDR3 sequences, approximately 38% occurring once; the ten biggest clones make up under 8%. Sequences were obtained from blood. These receptors were taken from a woman aged 18-35 years in good health.

The rearrangement joins TRBV20-1 to TRBJ2-3; D is undetermined. The CDR3 runs 14 residues. Germline CDR1 and CDR2: DFQATT and SNEGSKA (reference sequence). Trimming stripped 5 bases from V and 2 bases from J, with 14 bases between. The CDR3 DNA reads as TGCAGTGCTTACCGTTTCCCTACCACAGATACGCAGTATTTT. Its translation is CSAYRFPTTDTQYF.

This chain links TRBV5-1 with TRBJ2-1, with TRBD1 identical over 9 bases. The ends lost 5 bases at V and 3 bases at J; junction bases unmatched: 9. Germline values: CDR1 SGHRS, CDR2 YFSETQ. The CDR3 has 16 residues. This chain's CDR3 is CASRRTGTGLYNEQFF. The CDR3 nucleotides are TGCGCCAGCAGGAGAACCGGGACAGGGCTCTACAATGAGCAGTTCTTC.

This chain uses TRBV20-1 with TRBJ2-3, with D perhaps TRBD2 (6 bases). This CDR3 contains 14 residues. Per germline, CDR1 DFQATT and CDR2 SNEGSKA (reference sequence). In nucleotides, the CDR3 is TGCAGCACCTCCCGGGGGTTCTTGACAGATACGCAGTATTTT. Translating gives CSTSRGFLTDTQYF.

Note on this clonotype: Given a much more abundant clone one base away, this may be a read error. The V and J genes are TRBV2 and TRBJ1-5; TRBD1 aligns across 9 bases. Germline CDR1 is SNHLY and CDR2 is FYNNEI. This CDR3 contains 14 residues. CDR3 region: CACSEATGGQPQHF. DNA of the CDR3: TGTGCCTGCAGTGAAGCGACAGGGGGGCAGCCCCAGCATTTT.

The chain carries TRBV20-1 and TRBJ2-1; TRBD2 matches 9 bases. The trim removed 2 bases at V and 2 bases at J, leaving 4 bases unmatched. CDR3 size: 15 residues. Germline V gene sequence: CDR1 DFQATT, CDR2 SNEGSKA (reference sequence). CDR3 sequence reads: CSARRSGGPYNEQFF. CDR3 DNA sequence: TGCAGTGCTAGACGTAGCGGGGGCCCCTACAATGAGCAGTTCTTC.

This chain joins TRBV29-1 and TRBJ2-4; 8 bases map to TRBD1. Germline V gene sequence: CDR1 SQVTM, CDR2 ANQGSEA. This CDR3 region has 17 residues. Trimming at V came to 3 bases and at J to 0 bases, leaving 10 bases not matched to a gene. This CDR3 reads CSVDGTGGSLAKNIQYF. In DNA form, the CDR3 reads TGCAGCGTTGATGGGACAGGAGGATCACTAGCCAAAAACATTCAGTACTTC. The full variable domain, its missing parts supplied by reference TRBV29-1 and TRBJ2-4, is SAVISQKPSRDICQRGTSLTIQCQVDSQVTMMFWYRQQPGQSLTLIATANQGSEATYESGFVIDKFPISRPNLTFSTLTVSNMSPEDSSIYLCSVDGTGGSLAKNIQYFGAGTRLSVL.

This clonotype was recorded a few times. V usage is TRBV7-8 and J usage is TRBJ2-3, with D maybe TRBD2 (5 bases). Germline V CDR1 and CDR2: SGHVS, FQNEAQ. Trimming left V 2 bases short and J 4 bases short, with 16 bases between. The CDR3 runs to 16 residues. Written as DNA, the CDR3 is TGTGCCAGCAGCTTATTATCTGGGCTAGCCCCAGATACGCAGTATTTT. Translation gives CASSLLSGLAPDTQYF. Drawing the rest from reference TRBV7-8 and TRBJ2-3, the complete variable domain is GAGVSQSPRYKVAKRGQDVALRCDPISGHVSLFWYQQALGQGPEFLTYFQNEAQLDKSGLPSDRFFAERPEGSVSTLKIQRTQQEDSAVYLCASSLLSGLAPDTQYFGPGTRLTVL.

The rearrangement uses TRBV2 and TRBJ1-6; D is unresolved. V lost 4 bases and J lost 7, with 14 bases in between. The germline V gene encodes CDR1 SNHLY and CDR2 FYNNEI. The CDR3 runs to 15 residues. CDR3: CASSGAQKLNSPLHF. CDR3 in DNA: TGTGCCAGCAGTGGCGCACAGAAATTAAATTCACCCCTCCACTTT. The full variable domain, in which reference TRBV2 and TRBJ1-6 provide the parts outside the CDR3, is EPEVTQTPSHQVTQMGQEVILRCVPISNHLYFYWYRQILGQKVEFLVSFYNNEISEKSEIFDDQFSVERPDGSNFTLKIRSTKLEDSAMYFCASSGAQKLNSPLHFGNGTRLTVT.